The source of this T cell receptor beta chain is a study of blood T cell repertoires in COVID-19 (dated by TCRdb to the early 2020s). Regarding the study in general: Collaborator samples came from the United States, Italy and Spain and covered acute and convalescent phases of COVID-19. The material from the prospective study consisted of cDNA or gDNA derived from T cells, B-cell-depleted T cells, or PBMCs. The dataset comprised deeply sampled blood TCRbeta repertoires from subjects exposed to, actively infected with, or recovered from COVID-19. The repertoires were made available in a free public database intended to serve as a resource for research on the immune response to SARS-CoV-2. Samples were obtained from the ongoing ImmuneRACE study (first 160 participants) and from about 1,300 subjects provided by 6 global collaborators. The sample metadata nearly always contained a de-identified subject ID, COVID-19 status, age in years and sex. HLA class I and class II types, where available, came from metadata supplied by the sample provider rather than from assay-based typing.

Measured from the cysteine to the phenylalanine, the CDR3 is 14 residues long. CDR3 DNA is the only sequence kept; it has 42 bases, read in frame from the first base. V and J lose 3 bases and 2 bases, and a span of 11 bases separates them. CDR1 and CDR2 are drawn from the germline V gene (reference sequence): MNHEY, SMNVEV. The study at large found these results: Clinical and demographic metadata were provided uncurated, with the amount varying by source and participant.

Each collaborating institution followed its own protocols to collect whole blood in K2EDTA tubes. Collaborator samples were shipped for TCRbeta analysis as frozen whole blood, isolated PBMCs, or DNA extracted from either sample type. The immunoSEQ Assay, a bias-controlled multiplex PCR, was used to amplify TCRbeta CDR3 regions from genomic DNA. The study's own analysis went as follows. Nucleated cell counts per sample were estimated from amplification of reference gene primers within the assay. Sequence reads were collapsed and filtered to measure the absolute abundance of every unique TCRbeta CDR3 rearrangement. For each sample, productive Simpson clonality was calculated as the square root of Simpson's diversity index across productive rearrangements. TCRdb took this table from immuneACCESS and kept in-frame rearrangements with V and J called. Such tables lack part of the clones; where checked against another copy, unresolved V genes explain under half of the gap, and the rest is unexplained. Clone size and the V and J calls come from that table; the DNA yielded D and trimming. In this sample the table shows about 87,000 clones, over 70% of which occur a single time. The top ten hold 4% to 5% of the sample.

This clone is regarded as large (0.1 to 1%). Its target antigen remains unknown. Qualities for individual bases were not recorded, and no much larger clone is one base off. The sequenced material came from peripheral blood. The TCR originated in a woman aged 45-65 years with acute or convalescent COVID-19. The chain uses TRBV27 and TRBJ2-7; the best D guess is TRBD1, with 5 bases matching. The DNA sequence is TGTGCCAGCAGTTTGGGGCCAGCCGCCTACGAGCAGTACTTC. Its translation reads: CASSLGPAAYEQYF.